This TCR beta chain was profiled in a study of blood T cell repertoires in COVID-19. Looking at the study overall: The samples span acute and convalescent COVID-19 from the United States, Italy and Spain. PBMCs, B-cell-depleted T cells, or T cells provided the cDNA or gDNA that made up the material.

CDR1 is SGHRS and CDR2 is YFSETQ in the germline V gene. The trim removed 4 bases at V and 3 bases at J, leaving 6 bases unmatched. This CDR3 spans 14 amino acids. In the original workflow: The authors estimated nucleated cell counts from reference gene primer amplification. Generated by immunoSEQ multiplex PCR, the TCRdb table keeps only in-frame clones and is missing some. V and J calls plus clone size are reproduced from that table; the DNA served to infer D and trimming. This table has around 450,000 clones, approximately 90% appearing once. Sequencing was performed on peripheral blood. The source is a young woman with acute or convalescent COVID-19. The rearrangement links TRBV5-1 to TRBJ1-1; 7 bases are a match to TRBD1. CDR3 amino acids: CASSARGLDTEAFF. The CDR3, as DNA: TGCGCCAGCAGCGCCAGGGGGTTAGACACTGAAGCTTTCTTT.